The sequence of this TCR beta chain was determined in a study of post-analysis software for immune sequencing data. Study context: Included among the disease courses, which were recorded for the cohort, were relapsing-remitting, secondary progressive and progressive-relapsing multiple sclerosis. Regarding the study as a whole: When compared against controls, multiple sclerosis patients showed significantly lower normalized Chao1 diversity. With TRBV5-6, TRBV5-1 and TRBV20-1 included, roughly five TRBV segments were more frequent in patients than in controls. Under F measure analysis, samples from one preparation batch co-clustered strongly.

Prepared libraries of TCR beta cDNA carried unique molecular identifiers. TCRdb re-derived calls from the PCR reads in MiXCR, one entry per CDR3 protein. The table lists about 400,000 distinct CDR3 sequences, less than 40% of them singletons. Concerning this clonotype itself: As yet, its antigen is unknown.

V was shortened by 2 bases and J by 4 bases, with 14 bases between the two germline ends. This CDR3 contains 16 residues. The chain links TRBV12-3 or TRBV12-4 to TRBJ1-4, with D unresolved. The TCR was taken from a girl under 18 with multiple sclerosis. Sequenced: blood. The CDR3 region has the DNA TGTGCCAGCAGTTTAATACCCGATTACTATAATGAAAAACTGTTTTTT. Translation: CASSLIPDYYNEKLFF.